This T cell receptor (beta chain) was captured in a study of shared clonotypes between healthy human individuals. Study conclusions and caveats: What limited the represented genetic and exposure-history diversity was the small number of donors.

As for this clone: Its antigen is unidentified.

Method: immunoSEQ multiplex PCR; TCRdb's copy keeps in-frame clones and lacks some. The repertoire has a few million clones, 85% to 95% of them found once; the top ten carry about 0.13%. The sequence derives from a man aged 18 to 30 in good health. Sequences were obtained from naive CD4+ T cells sorted from blood. The subset is: CD45RA+ positively selected.

CDR3 bases: TGTGCCAGCACCGGGACTAGCGGGGGGCGTGGCACCGGGGAGCTGTTTTTT. This gives the protein CASTGTSGGRGTGELFF. The V and J genes are TRBV2 and TRBJ2-2, with TRBD2 matching over 15 bases. The CDR3 runs to 17 residues. Germline trimming cut 7 bases from V and 4 bases from J; bases unmatched to any gene: 7. Germline CDR1 and CDR2: SNHLY and FYNNEI.